This TCR beta chain was sequenced for a study of cytomegalovirus exposure and HLA in healthy donors. Study-level findings and limits: As was reported, the HLA-A and HLA-B alleles of most subjects were accurately predicted from TCR beta sequences. Most TCR sequences were seen very rarely across donors, but some public TCRs occurred in many. The Asian-associated ancestry cluster reportedly had fewer N-insertions than the approximately 700-donor mean in a later analysis. Most of the TCR beta V segments (in an earlier analysis) were productive either about 90% or about 30% of the time.

13 Jbeta primers and 60 Vbeta primers were used for the PCR. TCRdb keeps only in-frame clones here, not all; method: immunoSEQ multiplex PCR. The sample has about 140,000 clones; 73% are singletons. The table lists this clone with a few counts. Its antigen is not identified. The CDR3 contains 15 residues. Trimming cost V 3 bases and J 4 bases, with 15 bases left between them. CDR1 and CDR2 (germline): SGHTA, FQGNSA. The rearrangement joins TRBV7-2 to TRBJ1-2, with a possible D match to TRBD1 (5 bases). The sample taken for sequencing was PBMCs. The receptor's source is a woman aged 40 to 55 in good health and CMV-seronegative. The CDR3, as DNA: TGTGCCAGCAGCTTGGGAGGATCTGGGGGCTATGGCTACACCTTC. Amino acids: CASSLGGSGGYGYTF.